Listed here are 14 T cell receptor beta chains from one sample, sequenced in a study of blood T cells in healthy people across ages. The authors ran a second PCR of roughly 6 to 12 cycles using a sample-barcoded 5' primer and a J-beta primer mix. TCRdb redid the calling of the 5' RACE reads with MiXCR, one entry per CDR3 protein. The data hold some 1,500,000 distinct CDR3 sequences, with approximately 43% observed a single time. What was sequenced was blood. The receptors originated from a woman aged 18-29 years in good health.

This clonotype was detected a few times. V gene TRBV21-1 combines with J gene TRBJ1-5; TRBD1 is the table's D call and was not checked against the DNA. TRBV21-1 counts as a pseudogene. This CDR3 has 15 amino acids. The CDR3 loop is CASTPGATTNQPQHF. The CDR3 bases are TGTGCCAGCACCCCCGGGGCCACCACCAATCAGCCCCAGCATTTT.

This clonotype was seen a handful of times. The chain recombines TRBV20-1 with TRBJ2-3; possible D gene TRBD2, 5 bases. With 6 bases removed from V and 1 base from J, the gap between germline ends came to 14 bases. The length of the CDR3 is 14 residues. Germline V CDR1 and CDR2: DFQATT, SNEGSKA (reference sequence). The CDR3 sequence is CSAHRFGGTDTQYF. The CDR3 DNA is TGCAGTGCCCATAGGTTCGGGGGCACAGATACGCAGTATTTT.

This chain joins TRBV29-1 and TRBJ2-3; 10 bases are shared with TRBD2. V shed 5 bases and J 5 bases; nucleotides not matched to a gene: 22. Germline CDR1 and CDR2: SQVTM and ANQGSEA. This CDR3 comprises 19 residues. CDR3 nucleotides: TGCAGCGTTTTCCTAAGGAGGAGCGGGGGGGCAAGAGTAGTAGATACGCAGTATTTT. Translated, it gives CSVFLRRSGGARVVDTQYF.

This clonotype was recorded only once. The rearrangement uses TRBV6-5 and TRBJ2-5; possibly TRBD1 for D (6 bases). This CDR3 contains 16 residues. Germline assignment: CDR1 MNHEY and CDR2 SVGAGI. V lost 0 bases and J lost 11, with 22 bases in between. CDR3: CASSYSTRGVGNEQYF. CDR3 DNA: TGTGCCAGCAGTTACTCGACCAGGGGTGTGGGGAATGAGCAGTACTTC.

The CDR3 sequence: CSASLGLAYEQYF. CDR3 DNA sequence: TGCAGTGCTAGTCTCGGCCTAGCCTATGAGCAGTACTTC. The J gene is TRBJ2-5, the V gene TRBV20-1; a weak D match, TRBD2 (5 bases). The germline CDR1 and CDR2 sequences are DFQATT and SNEGSKA (reference sequence). Trimming removed 3 bases from V and 11 bases from J, with 19 bases in between. The CDR3 spans 13 residues.

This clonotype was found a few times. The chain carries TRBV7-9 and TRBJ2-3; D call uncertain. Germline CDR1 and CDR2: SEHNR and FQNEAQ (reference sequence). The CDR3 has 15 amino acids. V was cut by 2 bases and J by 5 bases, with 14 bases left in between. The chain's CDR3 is CASSLHAVMEDTQYF. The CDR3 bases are TGTGCCAGCAGCTTACACGCAGTCATGGAAGATACGCAGTATTTT.

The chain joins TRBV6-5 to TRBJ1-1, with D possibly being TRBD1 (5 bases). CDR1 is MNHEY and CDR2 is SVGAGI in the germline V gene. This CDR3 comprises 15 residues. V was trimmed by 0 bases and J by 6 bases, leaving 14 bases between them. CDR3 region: CASSYSWARGAEAFF. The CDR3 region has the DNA TGTGCCAGCAGTTACTCTTGGGCCAGAGGGGCTGAAGCTTTCTTT.

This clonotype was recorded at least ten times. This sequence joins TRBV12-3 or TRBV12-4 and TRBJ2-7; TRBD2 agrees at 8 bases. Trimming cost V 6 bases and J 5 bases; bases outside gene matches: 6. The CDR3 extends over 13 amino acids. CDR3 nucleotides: TGTGCCAGCAGCCGCGGACTAGCCCACGAGCAGTACTTC. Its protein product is CASSRGLAHEQYF.

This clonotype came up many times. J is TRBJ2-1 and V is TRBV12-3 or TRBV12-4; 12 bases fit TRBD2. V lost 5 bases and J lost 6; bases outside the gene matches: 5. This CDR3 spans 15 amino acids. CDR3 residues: CASSETSGGPNEQFF. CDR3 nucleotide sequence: TGTGCCAGCAGTGAGACTAGCGGGGGACCCAATGAGCAGTTCTTC.

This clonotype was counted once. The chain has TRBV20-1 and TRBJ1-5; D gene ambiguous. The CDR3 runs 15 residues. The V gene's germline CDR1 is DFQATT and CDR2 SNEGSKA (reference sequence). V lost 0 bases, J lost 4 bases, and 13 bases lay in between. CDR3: CSARDLAGPNQPQHF. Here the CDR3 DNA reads TGCAGTGCTAGAGATCTGGCAGGCCCTAATCAGCCCCAGCATTTT.

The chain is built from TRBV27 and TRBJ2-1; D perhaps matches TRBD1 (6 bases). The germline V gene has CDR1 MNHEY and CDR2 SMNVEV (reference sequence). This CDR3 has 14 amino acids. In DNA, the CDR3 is TGTGGAACAGGGACCGGGAATTCCTACAATGAGCAGTTCTTC. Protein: CGTGTGNSYNEQFF.

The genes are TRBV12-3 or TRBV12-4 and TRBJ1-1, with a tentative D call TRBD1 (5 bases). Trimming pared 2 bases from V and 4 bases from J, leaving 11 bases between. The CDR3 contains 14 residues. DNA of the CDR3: TGTGCCAGCAGTTTATGGGGTAGGGGCACTGAAGCTTTCTTT. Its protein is CASSLWGRGTEAFF.

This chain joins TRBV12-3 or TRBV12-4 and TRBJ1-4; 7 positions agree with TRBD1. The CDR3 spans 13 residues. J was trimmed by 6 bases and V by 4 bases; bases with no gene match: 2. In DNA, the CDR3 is TGTGCCAGCAGTTCAGGGGGGCATGAAAAACTGTTTTTT. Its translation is CASSSGGHEKLFF.

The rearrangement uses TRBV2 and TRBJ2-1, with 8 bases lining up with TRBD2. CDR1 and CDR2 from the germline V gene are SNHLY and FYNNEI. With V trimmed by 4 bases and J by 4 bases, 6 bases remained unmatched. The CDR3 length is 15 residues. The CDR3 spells CASSGGGGPYNEQFF. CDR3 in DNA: TGTGCCAGCAGTGGGGGCGGGGGGCCATACAATGAGCAGTTCTTC.